Below, 24 T cell receptor beta chains from the same sample are listed, as sequenced in a study of CD8+CD57+ T cells in acquired aplastic anemia. Profiles of TCR beta VDJ and CDR3 were generated from a genomic DNA template. Each CDR3 protein is one row after TCRdb ran MiXCR on the reads. The data show a few hundred thousand distinct CDR3 sequences, with approximately 56% seen just once and under 8.5% held by the top ten. The sample consisted of sorted CD4+, CD8+, or CD8+CD57+ T cells (not recorded which) from PBMCs. The receptors here all came from a human donor with severe aplastic anemia or a healthy control (not recorded which).

The chain links TRBV20-1 to TRBJ1-1; D possibly corresponds to TRBD1 (5 bases). CDR1 and CDR2 from the germline V gene are DFQATT and SNEGSKA (reference sequence). Deletions cut 3 bases from V and 1 base from J, with 12 bases between. The CDR3 has 14 residues. Here the CDR3 reads CSARRGDSNTEAFF. The CDR3 DNA sequence: TGCAGTGCTAGGCGAGGGGATTCGAACACTGAAGCTTTCTTT.

This rearrangement joins TRBV7-8 to TRBJ2-1; D could derive from TRBD1 or TRBD2 (5 bases each). In germline, CDR1 is SGHVS, CDR2 FQNEAQ. This CDR3 has 14 residues. V lost 8 bases and J 9 bases, leaving 20 bases between the germline ends. In nucleotides, the CDR3 is TGTGCCAGCTTTCCTGGGACGGGGATCGTTGAGCAGTTCTTC. Its protein product is CASFPGTGIVEQFF.

V gene TRBV6-1 combines with J gene TRBJ2-3; TRBD1 might be the D (6 bases). V lost 10 bases and J 2 bases, leaving 16 bases between the germline ends. Germline V gene sequence: CDR1 MNHNS, CDR2 SASEGT. The CDR3 has 14 amino acids. The CDR3: CAISPGQNTDTQYF. The CDR3 DNA is TGTGCCATCAGCCCCGGACAGAACACAGATACGCAGTATTTT.

The table lists this clonotype with many counts. V usage is TRBV2 and J usage is TRBJ2-7, with 8 bases fitting TRBD2. From germline, CDR1 is SNHLY and CDR2 FYNNEI. This CDR3 has 17 amino acids. Trimming at V came to 4 bases and at J to 2 bases, leaving 13 bases not matched to a gene. The CDR3 DNA reads TGTGCCAGCAGTGTCCCCCGGGGCGGGGGGTCTCCCTACGAGCAGTACTTC. It yields the protein CASSVPRGGGSPYEQYF.

This clonotype was seen at least ten times. This rearrangement joins TRBV7-2 to TRBJ2-2; the D is unclear. The CDR3 covers 12 residues. V was pared by 6 bases and J by 1 base, with 3 bases between. Looked up from germline, CDR1 is SGHTA and CDR2 is FQGNSA. DNA for the CDR3: TGTGCCAGCAGGGAGAACACCGGGGAGCTGTTTTTT. Translated, it gives CASRENTGELFF.

This clonotype was detected many times. The chain uses TRBV30 and TRBJ2-7; D unresolved. Trimming removed 3 bases from V and 0 bases from J, with 6 bases in between. The CDR3 sequence is 12 residues long. CDR1 and CDR2 from the germline V gene are GTSNPN and SVGIG (reference sequence). CDR3: CAWSHSSYEQYF. CDR3 coding DNA: TGTGCCTGGAGCCACTCCTCCTACGAGCAGTACTTC.

Many counts were recorded for this clonotype. This rearrangement joins TRBV12-3 or TRBV12-4 to TRBJ1-6; D is unclear. The CDR3 loop spans 13 amino acids. With 3 bases removed from V and 8 bases from J, the gap between germline ends came to 8 bases. The CDR3 DNA reads as TGTGCCAGCAGTTTGAGACGGGATTCACCCCTCCACTTT. Translating gives CASSLRRDSPLHF.

This clonotype is judged medium-sized. The chain links TRBV7-2 to TRBJ2-1; 7 positions match TRBD2. The germline gives CDR1 SGHTA, CDR2 FQGNSA. With V trimmed by 2 bases and J by 5 bases, 3 bases remained unmatched. The CDR3 loop spans 14 amino acids. The CDR3 DNA sequence: TGTGCCAGCAGCTTAATGGCGGGGGACAATGAGCAGTTCTTC. Translating gives CASSLMAGDNEQFF.

This clonotype has a count of ten or more. This chain joins TRBV7-8 and TRBJ1-5; D not resolved. The germline V gene encodes CDR1 SGHVS and CDR2 FQNEAQ. The CDR3 runs 18 residues. Trimming shortened V by 7 bases and J by 2 bases, and 24 bases separated the two germline ends. CDR3 in amino acids: CASTAGIGSPGGNQPQHF. Written as DNA, the CDR3 is TGTGCCAGCACCGCAGGTATCGGCTCCCCAGGAGGCAATCAGCCCCAGCATTTT.

In this sample, this clonotype turned up many times. The chain combines TRBV10-3 with TRBJ1-1, with TRBD1 as a possible D gene (5 bases). The CDR3 consists of 12 residues. Germline V gene data show CDR1 as ENHRY and CDR2 as SYGVKD. The ends were cut back, 11 bases at V and 3 bases at J, with 13 bases in the middle. The CDR3 bases are TGTGCCGCACGGGGGAAGGACACTGAAGCTTTCTTT. It specifies CAARGKDTEAFF.

This clonotype has a count of ten or more. A junction end diverges from the germline sequence, so it may reflect a read error. The V gene is TRBV7-7, the J gene TRBJ2-1; either TRBD1 or TRBD2 may fit D (6 bases each). CDR1 SSHAT and CDR2 FNYEAQ come from the germline V gene (reference sequence). There are 14 residues in the CDR3. CDR3 coding DNA: TGTGCTAGCAGCTTAGGGGGGCCTGACAATGAGCAGTTCTTC. Translating it yields CASSLGGPDNEQFF.

The CDR3 DNA follows: TGTGCCTGGGCCGGGACGTTCTCTGGAAACACCATATATTTT. Translation: CAWAGTFSGNTIYF. The chain uses TRBV30 and TRBJ1-3; TRBD1 might be the D (5 bases). Trimming left V 5 bases short and J 0 bases short, with 11 bases between. CDR1 and CDR2 (germline): GTSNPN, SVGIG (reference sequence). The CDR3 length is 14 residues.

The J gene is TRBJ1-1, the V gene TRBV10-2, with TRBD1 as a possible D gene (5 bases). The CDR3 sequence is 14 residues long. Germline-derived CDR1 and CDR2 are WSHSY and SAAADI. V was shortened by 8 bases and J by 0 bases, with 13 bases between the two germline ends. The CDR3 coding sequence is TGCGCCAGCGGGCAGGGATCCATGAACACTGAAGCTTTCTTT. Protein sequence: CASGQGSMNTEAFF.

The chain combines TRBV15 with TRBJ2-7; D gene ambiguous. The CDR3 is 15 amino acids. The V and J ends lost 0 bases and 0 bases respectively, with 9 bases between them. Looked up from germline, CDR1 is LNHNV and CDR2 is YYDKDF (reference sequence). CDR3 sequence reads: CATSRERQASYEQYF. The CDR3 region has the DNA TGTGCCACCAGCAGAGAGCGGCAGGCCTCCTACGAGCAGTACTTC.

In this sample, this clonotype turned up once. This chain uses TRBV7-9 with TRBJ1-4, with D possibly TRBD1 on 5 matching bases. Germline V gene data show CDR1 as SEHNR and CDR2 as FQNEAQ (reference sequence). The ends were cut back, 1 base at V and 8 bases at J, with 14 bases in the middle. The CDR3 contains 15 residues. The CDR3 DNA follows: TGTGCCAGCAGCTTAGAGTCCAGGGCTGGAGAAAAACTGTTTTTT. Translated: CASSLESRAGEKLFF.

This clonotype was found many times. The V gene is TRBV6-6, the J gene TRBJ1-1; unclear D gene. V shed 0 bases and J shed 1 base, with 9 bases lying between them. The CDR3 sequence is 15 residues long. Per germline, CDR1 MNHNY and CDR2 SVGAGI (reference sequence). CDR3 bases: TGTGCCAGCAGTTACTCAGGGCGGAGGAACACTGAAGCTTTCTTT. Its translation is CASSYSGRRNTEAFF.

The CDR3 nucleotides read TGTGCCACCAGTGATCGAGCGGGAGGTCCCCCTGACGAGCAGTACTTC. This gives the protein CATSDRAGGPPDEQYF. This sequence joins TRBV24-1 and TRBJ2-7; 9 positions match TRBD2. Germline CDR1 reads KGHDR; CDR2 reads SFDVKD. The CDR3 is 16 amino acids. V dropped 3 bases and J dropped 5; count of bases not matched to a gene: 10.

The rearrangement links TRBV7-2 to TRBJ2-7; D gene unclear. The CDR3 is 15 amino acids. V gave up 5 bases and J gave up 2 bases, with 16 bases separating them. Germline CDR1 SGHTA, CDR2 FQGNSA. The CDR3 nucleotides read TGTGCCAGCAGCCCCTTTTTAGGTTCAACCTACGAGCAGTACTTC. Residues: CASSPFLGSTYEQYF.

The V gene is TRBV19, the J gene TRBJ2-3; 10 bases align to TRBD1. Per germline, CDR1 LNHDA and CDR2 SQIVND (reference sequence). This CDR3 region has 15 residues. V was pared by 4 bases and J by 5 bases, with 6 bases of the junction left unmatched. CDR3 sequence reads: CASSTGTGVVDTQYF. DNA of the CDR3: TGTGCCAGTAGTACCGGGACAGGGGTAGTAGATACGCAGTATTTT.

This clonotype showed up many times. This sequence joins TRBV24-1 and TRBJ2-2; D is possibly TRBD1 or TRBD2 (5 bases each). V was trimmed by 7 bases and J by 4 bases, leaving 18 bases between them. The CDR3 is 16 residues long. Per germline, CDR1 KGHDR and CDR2 SFDVKD. CDR3 DNA: TGTGCCACCAGCCCAGGGAGTCAAGGGTCCACCGGGGAGCTGTTTTTT. It codes for CATSPGSQGSTGELFF.

This chain uses TRBV12-3 or TRBV12-4 with TRBJ1-6; D is unresolved. Trimming removed 8 bases from V and 0 bases from J, with 8 bases in between. This CDR3 comprises 14 residues. CDR3 region: CASLTSSYNSPLHF. CDR3 nucleotide sequence: TGTGCCAGCTTGACTAGCTCCTATAATTCACCCCTCCACTTT.

This clonotype was recorded a few times. This chain links TRBV19 with TRBJ1-1, with no clear D. The CDR3 has 15 residues. Trimming shortened V by 6 bases and J by 0 bases, and 14 bases separated the two germline ends. CDR1 is LNHDA and CDR2 is SQIVND in the germline V gene (reference sequence). The DNA for the CDR3 is TGTGCCAGTAGCGGACTGGAGACACTGAACACTGAAGCTTTCTTT. This encodes CASSGLETLNTEAFF. Full variable domain (remainder filled in from reference TRBV19 and TRBJ1-1): DGGITQSPKYLFRKEGQNVTLSCEQNLNHDAMYWYRQDPGQGLRLIYYSQIVNDFQKGDIAEGYSVSREKKESFPLTVTSAQKNPTAFYLCASSGLETLNTEAFFGQGTRLTVV.

The chain employs TRBV27 and TRBJ2-2; D gene uncertain. The germline gives CDR1 MNHEY, CDR2 SMNVEV (reference sequence). The CDR3 runs to 15 residues. V was cut by 11 bases and J by 2 bases, with 18 bases left in between. CDR3 sequence reads: CAGRVRMGNTGELFF. The CDR3 DNA follows: TGTGCCGGCCGGGTCCGAATGGGCAACACCGGGGAGCTGTTTTTT.

The J gene is TRBJ2-7, the V gene TRBV20-1; 12 bases align to TRBD2. The germline V gene has CDR1 DFQATT and CDR2 SNEGSKA (reference sequence). The CDR3 extends over 15 amino acids. J was trimmed by 3 bases and V by 2 bases; bases with no gene match: 5. Here the CDR3 reads CSARSTSGSVYEQYF. DNA of the CDR3: TGCAGTGCTAGATCGACTAGCGGGAGTGTCTACGAGCAGTACTTC.